A selection of T cell receptor beta chains follows, all from one sample in a study of cytomegalovirus exposure and HLA in healthy donors. Clones were read by immunoSEQ multiplex PCR, and TCRdb kept only the in-frame ones, dropping some. The sample holds 150,000 to 200,000 clones, roughly 77% seen once. The sequenced material came from PBMCs. The source of these receptors is a woman between 50 and 59 years old in good health and CMV-seronegative. The CDR3 runs from the conserved cysteine through the conserved F or W. D genes are given only for firm matches. Clone size is given for some rows only: seen once, a few or many times, or a class if the clone is expanded.

size: .
D: .
J: TRBJ2-6
V: TRBV6-5
DNA: TGTGCCAGCAGTTATACAGGGATCTCTGGGGCCAACGTCCTGACTTTC
CDR3: CASSYTGISGANVLTF

size: few
D: TRBD2
J: TRBJ2-3
V: TRBV28
DNA: TGTGCCAGCAGTCTTAGCGGGCCCGGGTCAGATACGCAGTATTTT
CDR3: CASSLSGPGSDTQYF

size: few
D: TRBD1
J: TRBJ1-1
V: TRBV4-1
DNA: TGCGCCAGCAGATCACAGGGGCTAATGAACACTGAAGCTTTCTTT
CDR3: CASRSQGLMNTEAFF

size: once
D: .
J: TRBJ2-7
V: TRBV27
DNA: TGTGCCAGCAGTGAACAGGGCGTATATCGAGAGCAGTACTTC
CDR3: CASSEQGVYREQYF

size: .
D: TRBD1
J: TRBJ2-5
V: TRBV19
DNA: TGTGCCAGTAGTATAGCCCAGGGGGCGGGAAAAGAGACCCAGTACTTC
CDR3: CASSIAQGAGKETQYF

size: .
D: .
J: TRBJ2-2
V: TRBV29-1
DNA: TGCAGCGTTGCCAGGGGAACGAACACCGGGGAGCTGTTTTTT
CDR3: CSVARGTNTGELFF

size: .
D: .
J: TRBJ1-5
V: TRBV28
DNA: TGTGCCAGCAGTTTGGGGCCCTCCGAGCCCCAGCATTTT
CDR3: CASSLGPSEPQHF

size: .
D: .
J: TRBJ1-4
V: TRBV7-9
DNA: TGTGCCAGCAGCTTACGGGGGACTAATGAAAAACTGTTTTTT
CDR3: CASSLRGTNEKLFF

size: .
D: .
J: TRBJ1-1
V: TRBV27
DNA: TGTGCCAGCCGCCCCCGCGGGCAAAACACTGAAGCTTTCTTT
CDR3: CASRPRGQNTEAFF

size: .
D: .
J: TRBJ2-1
V: TRBV18
DNA: TGTGCCAGCTCACCACGGGGGCCCCTCTCCTACAATGAGCAGTTCTTC
CDR3: CASSPRGPLSYNEQFF

size: .
D: TRBD1
J: TRBJ1-5
V: TRBV15
DNA: TGTGCCACCAGCAAGAACAGGGGATATAGCAATCAGCCCCAGCATTTT
CDR3: CATSKNRGYSNQPQHF

size: .
D: TRBD2
J: TRBJ2-7
V: TRBV29-1
DNA: TGCAGCGTCCAGGAGCGGGGGCCATACGAGCAGTACTTC
CDR3: CSVQERGPYEQYF

size: .
D: TRBD1
J: TRBJ1-1
V: TRBV12-5
DNA: TGTGCTAGTGCCCCCGGGGCAGGGGGATACACTGAAGCTTTCTTT
CDR3: CASAPGAGGYTEAFF

size: .
D: .
J: TRBJ2-7
V: TRBV28
DNA: TGTGCCAGCAGTTCCACACAGGGGGGGAGGAGCCTACAGTACTTC
CDR3: CASSSTQGGRSLQYF

size: .
D: .
J: TRBJ2-1
V: TRBV27
DNA: TGTGCCAGCAGTCCCCTCGGACTGTCCTACAATGAGCAGTTCTTC
CDR3: CASSPLGLSYNEQFF

size: .
D: .
J: TRBJ1-5
V: TRBV28
DNA: TGTGCCAGCCACAGTAGCAATCAGCCCCAGCATTTT
CDR3: CASHSSNQPQHF

size: .
D: .
J: TRBJ2-7
V: TRBV12-2
DNA: TGTGCAAGTCGCTTAGCGGGGGGGGACTACCCCTACGAGCAGTACTTC
CDR3: CASRLAGGDYPYEQYF

size: .
D: TRBD2
J: TRBJ2-7
V: TRBV28
DNA: TGTGCCAGCAGTTTGGTAAGCGGGATAACCTACGAGCAGTACTTC
CDR3: CASSLVSGITYEQYF

size: .
D: .
J: TRBJ2-3
V: TRBV5-6
DNA: TGTGCCAGCAGCTCCACCCGGGCAGATACGCAGTATTTT
CDR3: CASSSTRADTQYF

size: .
D: TRBD1
J: TRBJ2-2
V: TRBV7-2
DNA: TGTGCCAGCAGCTACAGGGGATTCGGGGAGCTGTTTTTT
CDR3: CASSYRGFGELFF

size: .
D: .
J: TRBJ1-2
V: TRBV6-1
DNA: TGTGCCAGCAGTGAAAATAGGGGGGAGGGCGGCTACACCTTC
CDR3: CASSENRGEGGYTF

size: .
D: TRBD1
J: TRBJ2-3
V: TRBV7-2
DNA: TGTGCCAGCAGCTTGCATACAGGGGGGAGTACAGATACGCAGTATTTT
CDR3: CASSLHTGGSTDTQYF

size: .
D: .
J: TRBJ1-1
V: TRBV6-1
DNA: TGTGCCAGCAGTGAAGCGCCCAGGGCAAAAGCTTTCTTT
CDR3: CASSEAPRAKAFF

size: .
D: TRBD2
J: TRBJ2-3
V: TRBV6-6
DNA: TGTGCCAGCACTTTAGCGGGGGGGAGCACAGATACGCAGTATTTT
CDR3: CASTLAGGSTDTQYF

size: .
D: .
J: TRBJ2-2
V: TRBV7-3
DNA: TGTGCCAGCAGCCCCCCGGGCCGGGGGGCGAGCACCGGGGAGCTGTTTTTT
CDR3: CASSPPGRGASTGELFF

size: .
D: TRBD1
J: TRBJ2-7
V: TRBV9
DNA: TGTGCCAGCAGCGTCGGAATCGGGACAGGAGCTTCCGAGCAGTACTTC
CDR3: CASSVGIGTGASEQYF

size: .
D: .
J: TRBJ2-1
V: TRBV7-7
DNA: TGTGCTAGCAGCTCCGTACTAGGCCCGAGATCTTACAATGAGCAGTTCTTC
CDR3: CASSSVLGPRSYNEQFF

size: once
D: TRBD2
J: TRBJ2-5
V: TRBV7-9
DNA: TGTGCCAGCAGCCCTAGAGCGGGGGGGCAAGAGACCCAGTACTTC
CDR3: CASSPRAGGQETQYF

size: once
D: .
J: TRBJ2-7
V: TRBV1
DNA: TGCACCAGCAGCCAATCCCCGGGACTAGTCTCCGAGCAGTACTTC
CDR3: CTSSQSPGLVSEQYF

size: .
D: TRBD1
J: TRBJ2-5
V: TRBV7-8
DNA: TGTGCCAGCAGCTTAGGCGGGACAGGCGACCAAGAGACCCAGTACTTC
CDR3: CASSLGGTGDQETQYF

size: .
D: .
J: TRBJ2-7
V: TRBV7-8
DNA: TGTGCCAGCAGCCCACGCCGGACTCCCCCCTACGAGCAGTACTTC
CDR3: CASSPRRTPPYEQYF

size: .
D: TRBD1
J: TRBJ2-7
V: TRBV29-1
DNA: TGCAGCGTTGAATGGCCGACAGGGCAGTACGAGCAGTACTTC
CDR3: CSVEWPTGQYEQYF

size: .
D: .
J: TRBJ2-7
V: TRBV29-1
DNA: TGCAGCGCGGTTCTAGCGCGGCAGTACTTC
CDR3: CSAVLARQYF

size: .
D: .
J: TRBJ1-1
V: TRBV2
DNA: TGTGCCAGCAATCGACGGGAGCTGAACACTGAAGCTTTCTTT
CDR3: CASNRRELNTEAFF

size: .
D: TRBD2
J: TRBJ2-5
V: TRBV2
DNA: TGTGCCAGCCACCCATGGGGGGGCCAAGAGACCCAGTACTTC
CDR3: CASHPWGGQETQYF

size: .
D: TRBD1
J: TRBJ1-4
V: TRBV9
DNA: TGTGCCAGCAGCGTGGGCAGGGGGCACGAAAAACTGTTTTTT
CDR3: CASSVGRGHEKLFF

size: .
D: TRBD2
J: TRBJ2-1
V: TRBV15
DNA: TGTGCCACCAGCAGAGATCTGATAGCGGGAGTCAATGAGCAGTTCTTC
CDR3: CATSRDLIAGVNEQFF

size: .
D: TRBD1
J: TRBJ1-1
V: TRBV7-2
DNA: TGTGCCAGCAGCTTACTCAGGGGGCGGTGGACTGAAGCTTTCTTT
CDR3: CASSLLRGRWTEAFF

size: .
D: .
J: TRBJ2-1
V: TRBV7-9
DNA: TGTGCCAGCAGCCGAGGCGGGTGGGACAATGAGCAGTTCTTC
CDR3: CASSRGGWDNEQFF

size: .
D: .
J: TRBJ2-7
V: TRBV21-1
DNA: TGTGCCAGCAGCGCTCACAGGGGGCAGCATCCCTACGAGCAGTACTTC
CDR3: CASSAHRGQHPYEQYF

size: .
D: TRBD1
J: TRBJ1-5
V: TRBV25-1
DNA: TGTGCCAGCAGCCTGGGACAGGCCAAAGGGCCCCAGCATTTT
CDR3: CASSLGQAKGPQHF

size: .
D: .
J: TRBJ1-4
V: TRBV5-1
DNA: TGCGCCAGCAGTCCTCCCTTGGGGCTAACTAATGAAAAACTGTTTTTT
CDR3: CASSPPLGLTNEKLFF

size: .
D: .
J: TRBJ2-5
V: TRBV11-1
DNA: TGTGCCAGCAGTCGTAGTCAGGTTCTTCAAGAGACCCAGTACTTC
CDR3: CASSRSQVLQETQYF

size: .
D: TRBD1
J: TRBJ1-2
V: TRBV4-1
DNA: TGCGCCAGCAGCCAAGACACAGGGGGACACTATGGCTACACCTTC
CDR3: CASSQDTGGHYGYTF

size: .
D: .
J: TRBJ1-2
V: TRBV5-6
DNA: TGTGCCAGCAGCTTGGCGGGGGAAGGGGGCTACACCTTC
CDR3: CASSLAGEGGYTF

size: few
D: TRBD1
J: TRBJ2-7
V: TRBV6-6
DNA: TGTGCCAGCAGCGGGGGACAGGGAGAGCAGTACTTC
CDR3: CASSGGQGEQYF

size: .
D: TRBD2
J: TRBJ2-5
V: TRBV2
DNA: TGTGCCAGCAGTGAAGCGGGCGAAAGGGGACTAGGGCTAGCGCATAGAGAGACCCAGTACTTC
CDR3: CASSEAGERGLGLAHRETQYF

size: .
D: .
J: TRBJ1-1
V: TRBV9
DNA: TGTGCCAGCAGCCTCGCCCCCACCCGGGACACTGAAGCTTTCTTT
CDR3: CASSLAPTRDTEAFF

size: .
D: TRBD1
J: TRBJ1-2
V: TRBV28
DNA: TGTGCCAGCATCCTCCGGGACAGGGGGAACTATGGCTACACCTTC
CDR3: CASILRDRGNYGYTF

size: .
D: TRBD1
J: TRBJ2-6
V: TRBV9
DNA: TGTGCCAGCAGCGCCGCCCCCATGGGACAGGGCTTCTCTGGGGCCAACGTCCTGACTTTC
CDR3: CASSAAPMGQGFSGANVLTF

size: .
D: .
J: TRBJ1-1
V: TRBV6-1
DNA: TGTGCCAGCAGTGAAGGGGCGGGCCCAGCTTTCTTT
CDR3: CASSEGAGPAFF

size: .
D: .
J: TRBJ1-5
V: TRBV19
DNA: TGTGCCAGTAGTCAGGGGACACCGGGATTCAATCAGCCCCAGCATTTT
CDR3: CASSQGTPGFNQPQHF

size: .
D: TRBD1
J: TRBJ1-4
V: TRBV4-3
DNA: TGCGCCAGCAGCCAAGATAGGAGGGGGCGCGGGAATGAAAAACTGTTTTTT
CDR3: CASSQDRRGRGNEKLFF

size: .
D: TRBD1
J: TRBJ1-1
V: TRBV7-2
DNA: TGTGCCAGCAGCTCGCAGGGACAGTTGAACACTGAAGCTTTCTTT
CDR3: CASSSQGQLNTEAFF